These 19 T cell receptor beta chains originate from one sample sequenced in a study of blood T cell repertoires in COVID-19. Produced via immunoSEQ multiplex PCR; TCRdb's table is partial and in-frame only. The table lists some 200,000 clones, roughly 94% of them singletons. The material sequenced was peripheral blood. The source of these receptors is a man between 25 and 39 years old with COVID-19, enrolled during active disease.

The count of this clone is one. V usage is TRBV9 and J usage is TRBJ2-2; 11 nucleotides line up with TRBD2. The CDR3 sequence is 18 residues long. V was pared by 1 base and J by 2 bases, with 7 bases of the junction left unmatched. CDR1 and CDR2 (germline): SGDLS, YYNGEE. The CDR3 DNA sequence: TGTGCCAGCAGCGTACTAGCGGGGGGCCCCCCAAACACCGGGGAGCTGTTTTTT. Amino acids: CASSVLAGGPPNTGELFF.

The gene calls are TRBV6-5 and TRBJ1-1; D is undetermined. V lost 7 bases to trimming and J lost 1 base, with 13 bases between them. The CDR3 loop spans 14 amino acids. The germline V gene has CDR1 MNHEY and CDR2 SVGAGI. The CDR3 DNA reads as TGTGCCAGCACCCTAGACGGATCGAACACTGAAGCTTTCTTT. Its protein product is CASTLDGSNTEAFF.

The chain recombines TRBV3-1 (or the pseudogene TRBV3-2) with TRBJ2-3, with D unresolved. The CDR3 length is 13 residues. Between the trimmed V and J ends, which lost 6 bases and 1 base, there was a span of 8 bases. Germline assignment: CDR1 LGHDT and CDR2 YNNKEL (reference sequence). The CDR3 protein is CASRITGTDTQYF. The CDR3, as DNA: TGTGCCAGCAGAATTACAGGCACAGATACGCAGTATTTT.

The chain is built from TRBV7-3 and TRBJ2-1; 14 bases are a match to TRBD2. CDR1 is SGHTA and CDR2 is FQGTGA in the germline V gene. With 5 bases clipped from V and 5 bases from J, the junction kept 2 bases outside the gene matches. CDR3 length: 15 residues. CDR3 in DNA: TGTGCCAGCAGCCGGACTAGCGGGGGGCACAATGAGCAGTTCTTC. Residues: CASSRTSGGHNEQFF.

The gene calls are TRBV5-1 and TRBJ1-1, with D unresolved. Germline V gene data show CDR1 as SGHRS and CDR2 as YFSETQ. CDR3 length: 14 residues. V dropped 2 bases and J dropped 3 bases, with 11 bases sitting between them. The CDR3 spells CASSFGFLDTEAFF. CDR3 sequence (DNA): TGCGCCAGCAGCTTCGGGTTCTTGGACACTGAAGCTTTCTTT.

This chain links TRBV27 with TRBJ1-5, with D possibly TRBD1 on 5 matching bases. The V end was cut by 5 bases, the J end by 4 bases, with 21 bases between. The germline V gene has CDR1 MNHEY and CDR2 SMNVEV (reference sequence). The CDR3 length is 17 residues. Here the CDR3 DNA reads TGTGCCAGCAGTCAATATAAGGACGGGCAGGGAAATCAGCCCCAGCATTTT. Translated, it gives CASSQYKDGQGNQPQHF.

This chain uses TRBV2 with TRBJ1-2; TRBD1 aligns across 7 bases. J lost 4 bases, V lost 9 bases, and 11 bases had no gene match. Germline V gives CDR1 SNHLY, CDR2 FYNNEI. CDR3 length: 14 residues. CDR3 sequence (DNA): TGTGCCAGAGGGGACGGACAGGAGCTCTATGGCTACACCTTC. Its translation is CARGDGQELYGYTF.

As regards this clone: The same CDR3 is also encoded by other DNA sequences in this sample. V is TRBV6-4 and J is TRBJ1-6, with D uncertain. Trimming left V 0 bases short and J 2 bases short, with 5 bases between. Germline V gene data show CDR1 as MRHNA and CDR2 as SNTAGT. The CDR3 covers 15 residues. CDR3 nucleotide sequence: TGTGCCAGCAGTGACTCGGCCGCCTATAATTCACCCCTCCACTTT. It translates to CASSDSAAYNSPLHF.

The J gene is TRBJ2-5, the V gene TRBV6-2 or TRBV6-3, with D possibly being TRBD2 (5 bases). The germline V gene has CDR1 MNHEY and CDR2 SVGEGT. The CDR3 is made up of 15 amino acids. V was pared by 3 bases and J by 2 bases, with 13 bases between. CDR3 residues: CASSYDSSGQETQYF. The CDR3 bases are TGTGCCAGCAGTTATGATTCCAGCGGACAAGAGACCCAGTACTTC.

The J gene is TRBJ2-1, the V gene TRBV9; 15 nucleotides agree with TRBD2. With V trimmed by 4 bases and J by 0 bases, 11 bases remained unmatched. The CDR3 runs 20 residues. Germline loops: CDR1 SGDLS, CDR2 YYNGEE. The DNA for the CDR3 is TGTGCCAGCAGCCATACCCCCGGGACTAGCGGGGGGAGCTCCTACAATGAGCAGTTCTTC. Its protein product is CASSHTPGTSGGSSYNEQFF.

This chain uses TRBV10-2 with TRBJ2-1, with 8 bases identical to TRBD1. The CDR3 runs to 14 residues. Germline assignment: CDR1 WSHSY and CDR2 SAAADI. V shed 8 bases and J 7 bases; nucleotides not matched to a gene: 10. The CDR3 sequence is CASLIPDRVNEQFF. Here the CDR3 DNA reads TGCGCCAGCCTGATACCGGACAGGGTAAATGAGCAGTTCTTC.

The chain recombines TRBV7-9 with TRBJ2-2; 7 bases agree with TRBD2. This CDR3 contains 16 residues. CDR1 is SEHNR and CDR2 is FQNEAQ in the germline V gene (reference sequence). The ends lost 5 bases at V and 6 bases at J; junction bases unmatched: 12. The CDR3 region is CASSIPAIGGAGELFF. CDR3 bases: TGTGCCAGCAGCATCCCTGCGATTGGGGGGGCCGGGGAGCTGTTTTTT.

The V and J genes are TRBV5-1 and TRBJ1-1, with D perhaps TRBD1 (5 bases). The V gene lost 3 bases and the J gene lost 1 base, with 13 bases spanning the gap. The CDR3 sequence is 15 residues long. Germline V gene sequence: CDR1 SGHRS, CDR2 YFSETQ. CDR3 loop: CASSYAGGGNTEAFF. The CDR3 DNA follows: TGCGCCAGCAGCTATGCCGGGGGTGGGAACACTGAAGCTTTCTTT.

The rearrangement uses TRBV2 and TRBJ1-2, with 8 nucleotides matching TRBD1. V lost 6 bases, J lost 1 base, and 1 base stayed unmatched. The germline V gene has CDR1 SNHLY and CDR2 FYNNEI. The CDR3 runs to 13 residues. The CDR3 loop is CASRDRVNYGYTF. The CDR3 nucleotides are TGTGCCAGCAGGGACAGGGTTAACTATGGCTACACCTTC.

This chain uses TRBV15 with TRBJ1-2; 9 bases agree with TRBD1. V lost 1 base and J lost 6; bases outside the gene matches: 12. The CDR3 length is 17 residues. In germline, CDR1 is LNHNV, CDR2 YYDKDF (reference sequence). The CDR3 spells CATSRGGQGSQSNGYTF. CDR3 in DNA: TGTGCCACCAGCAGAGGCGGACAGGGGTCACAATCGAATGGCTACACCTTC.

V is TRBV4-1 and J is TRBJ1-5; TRBD1 aligns across 12 bases. CDR1 is MGHRA and CDR2 is YSYEKL in the germline V gene. The CDR3 length is 16 residues. J lost 4 bases, V lost 4 bases, and 5 bases had no gene match. The CDR3 DNA is TGCGCCAGCAGCCGGGGACAGGGGGCGCGGAATCAGCCCCAGCATTTT. It specifies CASSRGQGARNQPQHF.

In this sample, this clone turned up a few times. V and J are TRBV11-3 and TRBJ1-1, with unresolved D. The V gene's germline CDR1 is SGHNT and CDR2 YENEEA. V was shortened by 5 bases and J by 0 bases, with 7 bases between the two germline ends. The CDR3 is 13 amino acids. Written as DNA, the CDR3 is TGTGCCAGCAGCCCAGATTTGAACACTGAAGCTTTCTTT. Protein: CASSPDLNTEAFF. The complete variable domain, with remaining parts taken from reference TRBV11-3 and TRBJ1-1, reads EAGVVQSPRYKIIEKKQPVAFWCNPISGHNTLYWYLQNLGQGPELLIRYENEEAVDDSQLPKDRFSAERLKGVDSTLKIQPAELGDSAVYLCASSPDLNTEAFFGQGTRLTVV.

The chain combines TRBV10-3 with TRBJ1-1; 7 positions match TRBD1. The CDR3 loop spans 16 amino acids. CDR1 is ENHRY, CDR2 SYGVKD, per germline. Germline trimming cut 9 bases from V and 0 bases from J; bases unmatched to any gene: 13. CDR3 protein: CAMSPGDRTMNTEAFF. For the CDR3, the DNA is TGTGCCATGAGCCCCGGGGACAGAACGATGAACACTGAAGCTTTCTTT.

This clone was observed a handful of times. The gene calls are TRBV30 and TRBJ1-3, with D possibly matching TRBD1 (5 bases). Between the trimmed V and J ends, which lost 2 bases and 2 bases, there was a span of 7 bases. Germline CDR1 is GTSNPN and CDR2 is SVGIG (reference sequence). This CDR3 spans 13 amino acids. The CDR3 DNA sequence: TGTGCCTGGAGTCTAGGGGCTGGAAACACCATATATTTT. Translated: CAWSLGAGNTIYF.